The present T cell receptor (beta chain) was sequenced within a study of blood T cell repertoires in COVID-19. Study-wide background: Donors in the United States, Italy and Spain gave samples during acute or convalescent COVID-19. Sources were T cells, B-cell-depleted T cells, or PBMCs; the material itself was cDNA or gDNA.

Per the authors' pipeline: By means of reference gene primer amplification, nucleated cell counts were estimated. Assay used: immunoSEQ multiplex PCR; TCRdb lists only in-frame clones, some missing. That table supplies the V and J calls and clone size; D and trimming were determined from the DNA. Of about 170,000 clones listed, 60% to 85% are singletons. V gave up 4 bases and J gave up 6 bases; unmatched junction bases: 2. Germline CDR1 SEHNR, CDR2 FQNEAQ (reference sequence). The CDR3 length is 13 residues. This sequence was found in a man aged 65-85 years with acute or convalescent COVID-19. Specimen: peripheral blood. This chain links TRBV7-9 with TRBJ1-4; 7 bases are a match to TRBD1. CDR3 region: CASSSGQYEKLFF. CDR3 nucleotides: TGTGCCAGCAGCTCGGGACAGTATGAAAAACTGTTTTTT.